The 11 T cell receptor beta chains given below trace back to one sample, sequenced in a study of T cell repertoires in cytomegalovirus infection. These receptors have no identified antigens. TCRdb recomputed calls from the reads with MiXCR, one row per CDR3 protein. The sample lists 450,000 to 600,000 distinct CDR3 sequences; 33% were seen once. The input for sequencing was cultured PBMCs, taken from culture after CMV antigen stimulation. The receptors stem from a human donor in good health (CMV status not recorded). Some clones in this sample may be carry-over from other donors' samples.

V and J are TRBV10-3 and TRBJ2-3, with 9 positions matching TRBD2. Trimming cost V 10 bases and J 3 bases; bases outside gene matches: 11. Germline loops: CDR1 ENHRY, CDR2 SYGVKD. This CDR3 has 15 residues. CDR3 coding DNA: TGTGCCACCTCGAATAGCGGGAGAGGGACAGATACGCAGTATTTT. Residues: CATSNSGRGTDTQYF.

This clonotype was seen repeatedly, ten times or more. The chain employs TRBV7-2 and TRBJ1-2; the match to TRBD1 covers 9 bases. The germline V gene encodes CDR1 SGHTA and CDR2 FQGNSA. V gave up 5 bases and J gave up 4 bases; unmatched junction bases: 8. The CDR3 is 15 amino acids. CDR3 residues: CASSGRDRVGYGYTF. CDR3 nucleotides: TGTGCCAGCAGCGGACGGGACAGGGTTGGCTATGGCTACACCTTC.

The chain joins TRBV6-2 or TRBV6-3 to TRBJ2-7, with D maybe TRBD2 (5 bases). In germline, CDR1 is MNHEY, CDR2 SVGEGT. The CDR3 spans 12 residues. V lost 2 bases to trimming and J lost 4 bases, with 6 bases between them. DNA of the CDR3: TGTGCCAGCAGTTACCCGGGGTACGAGCAGTACGTC. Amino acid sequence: CASSYPGYEQYV.

The CDR3 loop reads CASSLTQRTNEKLFF. The CDR3 DNA reads TGTGCCAGCAGTCTGACTCAGCGAACTAATGAAAAACTGTTTTTT. The genes are TRBV6-6 and TRBJ1-4, with unresolved D. CDR3 size: 15 residues. Trimming pared 5 bases from V and 1 base from J, leaving 11 bases between. CDR1 is MNHNY, CDR2 SVGAGI, per germline (reference sequence).

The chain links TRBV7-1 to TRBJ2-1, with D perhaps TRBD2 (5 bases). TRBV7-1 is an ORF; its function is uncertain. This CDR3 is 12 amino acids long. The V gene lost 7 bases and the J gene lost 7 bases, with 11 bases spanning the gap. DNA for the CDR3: TGTGCCAGCACCCTCAGCGGTAATGAGCAGTTCTTC. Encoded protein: CASTLSGNEQFF.

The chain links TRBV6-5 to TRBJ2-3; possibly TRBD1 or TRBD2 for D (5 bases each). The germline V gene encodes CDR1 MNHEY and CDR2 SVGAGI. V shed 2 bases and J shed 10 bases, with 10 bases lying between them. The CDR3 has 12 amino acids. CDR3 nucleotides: TGTGCCAGCAGTTACCCGCAGGGAGCGCAGTATTTT. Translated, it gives CASSYPQGAQYF.

The CDR3 DNA reads as TGCGCCAGCAGTCAATCGGTCAGATTCCAAGAGACCCAGTACTTC. Translation: CASSQSVRFQETQYF. J is TRBJ2-5 and V is TRBV23-1; no clear D gene. Being an ORF, TRBV23-1 has a function that is uncertain. V lost 0 bases to trimming and J lost 1 base, with 9 bases between them. This CDR3 is built from 15 residues.

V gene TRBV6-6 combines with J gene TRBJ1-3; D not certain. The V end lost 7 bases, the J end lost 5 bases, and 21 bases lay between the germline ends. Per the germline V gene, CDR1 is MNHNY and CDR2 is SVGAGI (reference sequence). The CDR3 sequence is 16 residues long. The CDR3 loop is CASTIRAPSGRNTIYF. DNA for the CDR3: TGTGCCAGCACCATACGGGCCCCTTCGGGCCGAAACACCATATATTTT.

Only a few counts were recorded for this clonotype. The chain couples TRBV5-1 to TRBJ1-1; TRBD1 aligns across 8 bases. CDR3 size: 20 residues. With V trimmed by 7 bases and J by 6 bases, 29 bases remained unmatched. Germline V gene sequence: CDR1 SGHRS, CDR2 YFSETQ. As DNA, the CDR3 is TGCGCCAGCGCAAAAGAGGTAACCAAGGCAGGGGGCCAACTACTATCTGAAGCTTTCTTT. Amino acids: CASAKEVTKAGGQLLSEAFF.

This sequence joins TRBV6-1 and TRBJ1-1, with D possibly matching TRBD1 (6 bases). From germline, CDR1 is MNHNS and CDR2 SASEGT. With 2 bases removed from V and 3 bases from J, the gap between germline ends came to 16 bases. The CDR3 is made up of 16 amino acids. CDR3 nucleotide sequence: TGTGCCAGCAGTGAAAAGCAGACAGGAGTGTACACTGAAGCTTTCTTT. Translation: CASSEKQTGVYTEAFF.

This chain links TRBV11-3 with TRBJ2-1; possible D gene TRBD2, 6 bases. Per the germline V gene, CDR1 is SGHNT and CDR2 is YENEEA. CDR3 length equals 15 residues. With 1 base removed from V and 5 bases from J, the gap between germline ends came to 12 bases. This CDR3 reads CASSLGVADHNEQFF. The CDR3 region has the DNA TGTGCCAGCAGCTTAGGAGTAGCGGATCACAATGAGCAGTTCTTC.